Included here is one T cell receptor beta chain sequence, with context. Its antigen is unknown. The data were taken from a study of shared clonotypes between healthy human individuals. About the research overall: Three plates were used per donor for CD4 naive, three for CD4 memory, two for CD8 naive and one for CD8 memory.

A split of CD4+ cells into CD45RA+ naive and CD45RA-negative memory subsets was performed. The CDR3 length is 12 residues. CDR1 and CDR2 from the germline V gene are SGHNT and YYREEE (reference sequence). V shed 1 base and J 11 bases; nucleotides not matched to a gene: 3. Assay used: immunoSEQ multiplex PCR; TCRdb lists only in-frame clones, some missing. Of a few hundred thousand clones listed, approximately 65% are singletons. Study-wide findings and caveats: The study generally estimated greater richness for naive than memory subsets. With few donors, the genetic and exposure-history diversity represented was limited.

The chain employs TRBV5-4 and TRBJ2-3; 8 bases line up with TRBD1. The sequence was obtained from a man aged 25 to 45 in good health. Material: memory CD4+ T cells sorted from blood. The sample's subset: CD45RA-negative fraction. The CDR3 reads CASSLRQGKQYF. DNA of the CDR3: TGTGCCAGCAGCTTGCGACAGGGGAAGCAGTATTTT.